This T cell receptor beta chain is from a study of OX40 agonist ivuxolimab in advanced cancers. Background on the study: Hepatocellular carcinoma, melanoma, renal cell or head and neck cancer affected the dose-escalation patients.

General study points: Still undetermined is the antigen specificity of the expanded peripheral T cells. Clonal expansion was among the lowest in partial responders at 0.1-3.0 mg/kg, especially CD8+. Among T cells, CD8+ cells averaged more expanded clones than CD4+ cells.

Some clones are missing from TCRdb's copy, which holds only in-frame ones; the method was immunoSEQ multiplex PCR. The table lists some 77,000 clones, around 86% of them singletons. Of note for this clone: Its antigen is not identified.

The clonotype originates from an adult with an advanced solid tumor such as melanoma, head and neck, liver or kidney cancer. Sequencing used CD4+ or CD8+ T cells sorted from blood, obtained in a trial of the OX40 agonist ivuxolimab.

The CDR3 DNA reads TGTGCCAGCAGCCTCCGGACAGGGACCCTGAAGCTGTTTTTT. Translating gives CASSLRTGTLKLFF. The chain uses TRBV14 and TRBJ2-2; 8 nucleotides line up with TRBD1. The CDR3 covers 14 residues. Unmatched junction bases numbered 10, after V lost 4 bases and J lost 12 bases. Germline values: CDR1 SGHDN, CDR2 FVKESK.